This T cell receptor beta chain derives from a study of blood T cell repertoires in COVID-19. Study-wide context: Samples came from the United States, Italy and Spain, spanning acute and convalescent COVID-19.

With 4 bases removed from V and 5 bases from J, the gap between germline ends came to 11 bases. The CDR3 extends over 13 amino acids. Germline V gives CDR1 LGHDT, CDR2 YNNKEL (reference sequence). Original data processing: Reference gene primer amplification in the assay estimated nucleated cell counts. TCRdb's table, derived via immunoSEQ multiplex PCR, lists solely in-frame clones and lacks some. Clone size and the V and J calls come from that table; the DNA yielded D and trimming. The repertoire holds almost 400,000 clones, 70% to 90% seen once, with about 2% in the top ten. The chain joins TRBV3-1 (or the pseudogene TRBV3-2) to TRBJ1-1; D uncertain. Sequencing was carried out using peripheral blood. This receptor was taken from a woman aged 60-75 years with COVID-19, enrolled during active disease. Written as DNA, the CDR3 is TGTGCCAGCAGCCGTAACGGAGAGACTGAAGCTTTCTTT. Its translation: CASSRNGETEAFF.